The sequence of this T cell receptor (beta chain) was determined in a study of metastatic and nonmetastatic thyroid tumors. TCRdb re-called the PCR reads via MiXCR. Counted here are tens of thousands of clones, around 25% occurring once; the ten biggest clones make up 7% to 10%. The CDR3 runs to 15 residues. V was trimmed by 4 bases and J by 7 bases, leaving 23 bases between them. Germline CDR1 reads DFQATT; CDR2 reads SNEGSKA (reference sequence). Among the patients, none had received any treatment before thyroid surgery. The chain links TRBV20-1 to TRBJ2-7, with D perhaps TRBD1 or TRBD2 (5 bases each). The origin of this receptor is a female donor with papillary thyroid cancer or a benign thyroid nodule (not recorded which). Some clones in this sample may be carry-over from other donors' samples. The sample taken for sequencing was blood. The CDR3 coding sequence is TGCAGTGCTACCCCCCCAGAGGGACCGAGTAATGAGCAGTACTTC. As protein: CSATPPEGPSNEQYF.